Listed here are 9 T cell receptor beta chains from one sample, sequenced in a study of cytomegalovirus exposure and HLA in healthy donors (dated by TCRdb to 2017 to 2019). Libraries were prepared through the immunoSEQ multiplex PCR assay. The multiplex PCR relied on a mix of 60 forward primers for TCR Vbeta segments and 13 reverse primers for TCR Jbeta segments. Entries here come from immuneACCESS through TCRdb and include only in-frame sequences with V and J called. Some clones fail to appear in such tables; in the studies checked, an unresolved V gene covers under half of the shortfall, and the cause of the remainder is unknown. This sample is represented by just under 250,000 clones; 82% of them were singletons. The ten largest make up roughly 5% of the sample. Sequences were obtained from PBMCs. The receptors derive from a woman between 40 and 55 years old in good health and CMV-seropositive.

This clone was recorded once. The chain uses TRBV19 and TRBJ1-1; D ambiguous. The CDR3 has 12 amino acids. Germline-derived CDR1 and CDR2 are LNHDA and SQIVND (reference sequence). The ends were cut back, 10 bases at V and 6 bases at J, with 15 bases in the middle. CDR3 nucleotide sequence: TGTGCCATCGGACGTGGAGGGTCTGAAGCTTTCTTT. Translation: CAIGRGGSEAFF. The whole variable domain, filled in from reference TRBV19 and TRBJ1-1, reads DGGITQSPKYLFRKEGQNVTLSCEQNLNHDAMYWYRQDPGQGLRLIYYSQIVNDFQKGDIAEGYSVSREKKESFPLTVTSAQKNPTAFYLCAIGRGGSEAFFGQGTRLTVV.

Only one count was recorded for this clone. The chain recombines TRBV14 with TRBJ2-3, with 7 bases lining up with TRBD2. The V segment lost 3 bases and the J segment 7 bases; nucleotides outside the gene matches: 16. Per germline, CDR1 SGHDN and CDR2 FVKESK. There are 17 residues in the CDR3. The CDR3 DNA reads TGTGCCAGCAGCCACCAGCTGCGGGGGATGGGGAGTCATACGCAGTATTTT. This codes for CASSHQLRGMGSHTQYF.

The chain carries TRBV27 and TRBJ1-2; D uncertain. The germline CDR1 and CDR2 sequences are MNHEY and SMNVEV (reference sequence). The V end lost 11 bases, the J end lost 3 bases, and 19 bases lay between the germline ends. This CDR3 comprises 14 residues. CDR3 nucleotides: TGTGCCCGATCCTGCGGGGAACAAGACTATGGCTACACCTTC. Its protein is CARSCGEQDYGYTF.

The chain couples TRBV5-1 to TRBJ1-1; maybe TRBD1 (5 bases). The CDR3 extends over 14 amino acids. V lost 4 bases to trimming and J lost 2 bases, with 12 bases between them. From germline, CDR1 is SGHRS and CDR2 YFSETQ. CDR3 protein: CASSLIQANTEAFF. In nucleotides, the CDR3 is TGCGCCAGCAGCCTAATACAGGCTAACACTGAAGCTTTCTTT.

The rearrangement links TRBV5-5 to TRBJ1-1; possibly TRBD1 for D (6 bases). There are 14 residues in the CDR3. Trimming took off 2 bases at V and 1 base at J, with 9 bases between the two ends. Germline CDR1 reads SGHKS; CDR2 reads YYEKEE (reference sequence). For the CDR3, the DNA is TGTGCCAGCAGCTTCAGGACAGAGAACACTGAAGCTTTCTTT. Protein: CASSFRTENTEAFF.

The CDR3 protein is CASSLTGLGNQPQHF. In DNA form, the CDR3 reads TGTGCCAGCAGCTTGACAGGTTTGGGCAATCAGCCCCAGCATTTT. The chain is built from TRBV9 and TRBJ1-5; the D gene is possibly TRBD1 (6 bases). Germline V gene sequence: CDR1 SGDLS, CDR2 YYNGEE. V gave up 4 bases and J gave up 2 bases, with 13 bases separating them. This CDR3 region has 15 residues.

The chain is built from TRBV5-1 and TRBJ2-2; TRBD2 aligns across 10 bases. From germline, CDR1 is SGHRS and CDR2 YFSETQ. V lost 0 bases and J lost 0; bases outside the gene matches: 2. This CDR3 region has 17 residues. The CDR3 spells CASSLGLAGANTGELFF. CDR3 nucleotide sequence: TGCGCCAGCAGCTTGGGGCTAGCGGGGGCGAACACCGGGGAGCTGTTTTTT.

The CDR3 DNA is TGTGCCAGCAGCCCCCTGCTCGTAGGACTGGAACAAGAGACCCAGTACTTC. Protein product: CASSPLLVGLEQETQYF. The J gene is TRBJ2-5, the V gene TRBV7-7; D is perhaps TRBD2 (5 bases). CDR3 length equals 17 residues. From germline, CDR1 is SSHAT and CDR2 FNYEAQ (reference sequence). V lost 5 bases to trimming and J lost 2 bases, with 21 bases between them.

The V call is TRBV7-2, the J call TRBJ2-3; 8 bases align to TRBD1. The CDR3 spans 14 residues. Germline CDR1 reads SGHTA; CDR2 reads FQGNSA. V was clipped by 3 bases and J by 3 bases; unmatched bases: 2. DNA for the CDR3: TGTGCCAGCAGCTTCAGGGGGCGTACAGATACGCAGTATTTT. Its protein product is CASSFRGRTDTQYF. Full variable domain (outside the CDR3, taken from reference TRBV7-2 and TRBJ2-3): GAGVSQSPSNKVTEKGKDVELRCDPISGHTALYWYRQSLGQGLEFLIYFQGNSAPDKSGLPSDRFSAERTGGSVSTLTIQRTQQEDSAVYLCASSFRGRTDTQYFGPGTRLTVL.